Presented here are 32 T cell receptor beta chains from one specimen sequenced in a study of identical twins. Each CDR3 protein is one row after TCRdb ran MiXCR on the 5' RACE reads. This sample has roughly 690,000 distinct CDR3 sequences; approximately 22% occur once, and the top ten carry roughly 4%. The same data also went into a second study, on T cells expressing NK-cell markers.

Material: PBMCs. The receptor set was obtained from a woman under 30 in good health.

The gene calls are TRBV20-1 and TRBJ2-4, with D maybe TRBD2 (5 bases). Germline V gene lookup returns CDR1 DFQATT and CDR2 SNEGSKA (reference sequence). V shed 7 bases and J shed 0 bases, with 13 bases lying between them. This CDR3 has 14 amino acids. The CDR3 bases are TGCAGTGTTTACGACTATTTAGCCAAAAACATTCAGTACTTC. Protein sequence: CSVYDYLAKNIQYF.

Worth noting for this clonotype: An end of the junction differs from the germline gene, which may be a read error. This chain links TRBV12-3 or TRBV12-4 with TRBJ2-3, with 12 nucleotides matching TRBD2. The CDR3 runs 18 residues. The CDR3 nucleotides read TGTACCAGCTGCTGTGTCCCTAGCGGGAGGGCTAGCACAGATACGCAGTATTTT. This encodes CTSCCVPSGRASTDTQYF.

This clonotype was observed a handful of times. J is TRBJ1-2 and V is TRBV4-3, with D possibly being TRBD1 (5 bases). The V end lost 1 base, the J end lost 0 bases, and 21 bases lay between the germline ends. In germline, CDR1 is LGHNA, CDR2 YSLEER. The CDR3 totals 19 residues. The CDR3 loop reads CASSQVPPGFEMTNYGYTF. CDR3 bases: TGCGCCAGCAGCCAAGTACCACCAGGGTTCGAGATGACTAACTATGGCTACACCTTC.

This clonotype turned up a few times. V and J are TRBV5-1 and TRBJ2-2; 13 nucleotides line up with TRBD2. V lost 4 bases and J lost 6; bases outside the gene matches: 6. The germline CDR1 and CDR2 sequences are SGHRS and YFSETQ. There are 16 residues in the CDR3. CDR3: CASSPGLAGEAGELFF. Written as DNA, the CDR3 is TGCGCCAGCAGCCCTGGACTAGCGGGAGAGGCCGGGGAGCTGTTTTTT.

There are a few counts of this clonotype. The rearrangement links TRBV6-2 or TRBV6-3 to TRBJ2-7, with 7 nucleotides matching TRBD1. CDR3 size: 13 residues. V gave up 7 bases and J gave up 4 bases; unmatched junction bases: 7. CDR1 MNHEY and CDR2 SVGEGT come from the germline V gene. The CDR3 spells CASTPNRGYEQYF. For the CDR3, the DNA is TGTGCCAGCACCCCTAACAGGGGTTACGAGCAGTACTTC.

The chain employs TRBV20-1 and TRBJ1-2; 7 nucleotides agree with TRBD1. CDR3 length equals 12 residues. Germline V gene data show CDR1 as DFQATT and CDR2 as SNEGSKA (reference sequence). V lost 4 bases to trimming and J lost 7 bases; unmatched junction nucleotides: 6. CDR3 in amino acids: CSAKRGLSGYTF. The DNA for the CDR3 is TGCAGTGCTAAAAGGGGGCTGTCTGGCTACACCTTC.

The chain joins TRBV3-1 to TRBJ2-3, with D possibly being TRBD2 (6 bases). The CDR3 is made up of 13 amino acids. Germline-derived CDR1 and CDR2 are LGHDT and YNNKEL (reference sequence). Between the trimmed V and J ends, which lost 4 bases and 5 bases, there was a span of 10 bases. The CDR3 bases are TGTGCCAGCAGCCCGGCGGGACTAGATACGCAGTATTTT. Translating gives CASSPAGLDTQYF.

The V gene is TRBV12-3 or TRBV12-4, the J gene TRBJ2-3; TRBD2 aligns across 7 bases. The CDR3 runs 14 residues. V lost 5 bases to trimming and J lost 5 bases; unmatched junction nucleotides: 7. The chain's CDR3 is CASSPLAFEDTQYF. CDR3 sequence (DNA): TGTGCCAGCAGTCCACTAGCGTTTGAAGATACGCAGTATTTT.

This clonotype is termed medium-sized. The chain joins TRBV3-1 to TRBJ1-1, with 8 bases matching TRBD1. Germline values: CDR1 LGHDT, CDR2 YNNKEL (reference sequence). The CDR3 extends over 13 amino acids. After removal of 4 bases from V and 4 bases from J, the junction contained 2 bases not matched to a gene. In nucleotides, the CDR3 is TGTGCCAGCAGCCGGCAGGGGGCCACTGAAGCTTTCTTT. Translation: CASSRQGATEAFF.

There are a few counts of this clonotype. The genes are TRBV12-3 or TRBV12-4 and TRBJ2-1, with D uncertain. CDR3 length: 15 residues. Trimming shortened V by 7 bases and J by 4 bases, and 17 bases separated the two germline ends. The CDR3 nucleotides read TGTGCCAGCAAGCTGGGTAGTATGGGTTACAATGAGCAGTTCTTC. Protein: CASKLGSMGYNEQFF.

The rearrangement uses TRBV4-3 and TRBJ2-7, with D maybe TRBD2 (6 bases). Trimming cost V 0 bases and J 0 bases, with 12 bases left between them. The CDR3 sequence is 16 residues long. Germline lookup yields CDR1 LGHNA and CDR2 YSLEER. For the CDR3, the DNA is TGCGCCAGCAGCCAAGAATGGGACTCCATCTCCTACGAGCAGTACTTC. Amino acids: CASSQEWDSISYEQYF.

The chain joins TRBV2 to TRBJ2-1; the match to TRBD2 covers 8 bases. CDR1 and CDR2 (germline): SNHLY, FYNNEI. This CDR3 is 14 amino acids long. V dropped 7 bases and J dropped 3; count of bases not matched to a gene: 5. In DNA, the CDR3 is TGTGCCAGCAAAGCGGGAGCGGGCTACAATGAGCAGTTCTTC. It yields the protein CASKAGAGYNEQFF.

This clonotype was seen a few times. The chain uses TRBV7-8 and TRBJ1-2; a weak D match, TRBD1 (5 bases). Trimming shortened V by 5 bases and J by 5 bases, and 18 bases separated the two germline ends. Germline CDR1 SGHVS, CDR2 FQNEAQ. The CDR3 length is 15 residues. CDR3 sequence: CASSPGHRGAYGYTF. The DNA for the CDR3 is TGTGCCAGCAGCCCAGGTCATAGGGGCGCATATGGCTACACCTTC.

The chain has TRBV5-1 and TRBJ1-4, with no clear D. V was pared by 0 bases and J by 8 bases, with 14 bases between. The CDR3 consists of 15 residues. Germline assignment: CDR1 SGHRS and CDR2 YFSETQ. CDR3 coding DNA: TGCGCCAGCAGCTTGGTAGGGTTGACGGGCGAAAAACTGTTTTTT. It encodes CASSLVGLTGEKLFF.

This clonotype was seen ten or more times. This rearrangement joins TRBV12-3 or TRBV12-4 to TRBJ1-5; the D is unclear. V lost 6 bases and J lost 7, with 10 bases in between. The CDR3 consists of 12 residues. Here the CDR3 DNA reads TGTGCCAGCAGCTTGGGTGGACAGCCCCAGCATTTT. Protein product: CASSLGGQPQHF.

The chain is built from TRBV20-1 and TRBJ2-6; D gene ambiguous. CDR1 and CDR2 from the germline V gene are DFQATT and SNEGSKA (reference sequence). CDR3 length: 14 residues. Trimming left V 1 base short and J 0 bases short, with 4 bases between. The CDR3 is CSARVSSGANVLTF. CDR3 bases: TGCAGTGCTAGAGTTTCCTCTGGGGCCAACGTCCTGACTTTC.

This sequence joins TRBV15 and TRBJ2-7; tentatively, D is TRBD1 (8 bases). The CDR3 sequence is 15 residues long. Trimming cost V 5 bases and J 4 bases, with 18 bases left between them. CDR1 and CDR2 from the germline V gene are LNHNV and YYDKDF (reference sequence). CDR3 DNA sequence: TGTGCCACCAGCCCACAGGGGGGGGGATTATACGAGCAGTACTTC. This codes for CATSPQGGGLYEQYF.

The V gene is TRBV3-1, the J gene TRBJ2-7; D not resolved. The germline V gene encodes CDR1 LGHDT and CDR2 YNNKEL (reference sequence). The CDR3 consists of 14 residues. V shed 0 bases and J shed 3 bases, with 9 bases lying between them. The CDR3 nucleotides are TGTGCCAGCAGCCAAGATCCTGTGGGCTACGAGCAGTACTTC. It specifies CASSQDPVGYEQYF.

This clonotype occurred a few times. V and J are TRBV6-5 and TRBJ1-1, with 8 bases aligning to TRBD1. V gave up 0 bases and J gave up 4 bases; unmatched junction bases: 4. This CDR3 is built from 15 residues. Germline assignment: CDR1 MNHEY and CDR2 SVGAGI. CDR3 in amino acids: CASSYSTGVGTEAFF. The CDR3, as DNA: TGTGCCAGCAGTTACTCGACAGGGGTGGGCACTGAAGCTTTCTTT.

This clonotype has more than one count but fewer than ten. The CDR3: CASSPPGHYEQYF. CDR3 nucleotides: TGTGCCAGCTCACCACCGGGCCACTACGAGCAGTACTTC. This chain uses TRBV18 with TRBJ2-7; D gene uncertain. This CDR3 has 13 residues. Trimming removed 0 bases from V and 3 bases from J, with 6 bases in between. Germline CDR1 KGHSH, CDR2 LQKENI. Together with reference TRBV18 and TRBJ2-7, the CDR3 gives the full variable domain: NAGVMQNPRHLVRRRGQEARLRCSPMKGHSHVYWYRQLPEEGLKFMVYLQKENIIDESGMPKERFSAEFPKEGPSILRIQQVVRGDSAAYFCASSPPGHYEQYFGPGTRLTVT.

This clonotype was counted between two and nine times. CDR3 in amino acids: CSARSPNHEQYF. CDR3 DNA: TGCAGCGCCCGGAGTCCTAATCACGAGCAGTACTTC. This chain connects TRBV29-1 to TRBJ2-7; D not resolved. Trimming shortened V by 7 bases and J by 5 bases, and 15 bases separated the two germline ends. Germline values: CDR1 SQVTM, CDR2 ANQGSEA. The CDR3 length is 12 residues.

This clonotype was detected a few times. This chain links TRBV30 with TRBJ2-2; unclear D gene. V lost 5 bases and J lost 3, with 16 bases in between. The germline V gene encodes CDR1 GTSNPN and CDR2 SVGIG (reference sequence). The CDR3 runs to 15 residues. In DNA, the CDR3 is TGTGCCTGGGCGCTAGGGTCTCCGGACACCGGGGAGCTGTTTTTT. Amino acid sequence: CAWALGSPDTGELFF.

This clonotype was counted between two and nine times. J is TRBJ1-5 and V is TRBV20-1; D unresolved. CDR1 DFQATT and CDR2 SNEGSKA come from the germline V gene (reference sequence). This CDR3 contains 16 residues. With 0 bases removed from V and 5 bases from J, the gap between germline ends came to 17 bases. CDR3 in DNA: TGCAGTGCTAGAGACCCGAGGCGACCCCTATATCAGCCCCAGCATTTT. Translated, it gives CSARDPRRPLYQPQHF.

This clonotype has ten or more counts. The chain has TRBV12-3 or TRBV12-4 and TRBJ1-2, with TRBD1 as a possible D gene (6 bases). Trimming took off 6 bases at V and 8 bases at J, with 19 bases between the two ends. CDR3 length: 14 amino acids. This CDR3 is CASSIRRGGRGYTF. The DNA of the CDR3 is TGTGCCAGCAGCATCCGGCGAGGGGGGCGAGGCTACACCTTC.

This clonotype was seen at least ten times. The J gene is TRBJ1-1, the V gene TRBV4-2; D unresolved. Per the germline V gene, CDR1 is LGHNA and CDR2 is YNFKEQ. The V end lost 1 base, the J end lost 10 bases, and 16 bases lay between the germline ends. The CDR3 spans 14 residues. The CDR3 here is CASSQVTNGKRAFF. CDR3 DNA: TGTGCCAGCAGCCAAGTTACAAACGGAAAAAGAGCTTTCTTT.

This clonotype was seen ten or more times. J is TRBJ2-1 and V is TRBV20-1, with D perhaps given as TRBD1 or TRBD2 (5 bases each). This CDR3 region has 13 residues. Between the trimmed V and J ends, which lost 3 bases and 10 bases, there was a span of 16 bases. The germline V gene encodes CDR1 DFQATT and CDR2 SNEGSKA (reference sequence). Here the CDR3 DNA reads TGCAGTGCTAGCTCGGGACCCCTTAGAGAGCAGTTCTTC. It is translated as CSASSGPLREQFF.

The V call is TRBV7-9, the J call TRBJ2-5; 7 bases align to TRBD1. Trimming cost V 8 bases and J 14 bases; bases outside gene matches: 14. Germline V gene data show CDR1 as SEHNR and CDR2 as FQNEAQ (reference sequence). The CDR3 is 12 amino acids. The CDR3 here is CASGSTSGTAYF. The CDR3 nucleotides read TGTGCCAGCGGCTCGACTTCCGGGACAGCTTACTTC.

The CDR3 protein is CASRTGFQETQYF. The CDR3 nucleotides are TGCGCCAGCCGGACAGGATTCCAAGAGACCCAGTACTTC. The V call is TRBV5-1, the J call TRBJ2-5; 7 bases map to TRBD1. V shed 7 bases, J shed 1 base, and the junction held 4 bases outside the gene matches. The CDR3 is 13 residues long. Germline V gene data show CDR1 as SGHRS and CDR2 as YFSETQ.

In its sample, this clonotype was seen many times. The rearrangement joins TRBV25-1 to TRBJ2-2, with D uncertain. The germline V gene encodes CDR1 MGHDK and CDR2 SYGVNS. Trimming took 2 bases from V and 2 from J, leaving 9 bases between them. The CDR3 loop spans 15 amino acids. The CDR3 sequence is CASSEKLENTGELFF. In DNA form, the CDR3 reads TGTGCCAGCAGTGAAAAGCTGGAAAACACCGGGGAGCTGTTTTTT.

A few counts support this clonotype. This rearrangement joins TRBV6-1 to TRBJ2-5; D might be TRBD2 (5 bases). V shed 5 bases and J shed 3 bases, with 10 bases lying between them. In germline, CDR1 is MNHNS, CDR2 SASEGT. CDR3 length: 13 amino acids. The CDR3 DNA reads TGTGCCAGCAGTCCACTAGAAGAAGAGACCCAGTACTTC. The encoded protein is CASSPLEEETQYF.

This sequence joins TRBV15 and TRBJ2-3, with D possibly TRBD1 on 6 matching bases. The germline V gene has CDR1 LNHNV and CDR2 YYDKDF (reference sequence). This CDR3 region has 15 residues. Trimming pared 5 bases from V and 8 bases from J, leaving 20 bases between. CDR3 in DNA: TGTGCCACCAGCCGTCAGGGGTCGGGTTTCGGTACGCAGTATTTT. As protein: CATSRQGSGFGTQYF.

The CDR3 region has the DNA TGTGCCAGCAGCGGAGATGGGGTTCTCAACGAGCAGTACTTC. It encodes CASSGDGVLNEQYF. The V gene is TRBV9, the J gene TRBJ2-7, with D uncertain. Germline-derived CDR1 and CDR2 are SGDLS and YYNGEE. The CDR3 covers 14 residues. V was pared by 3 bases and J by 5 bases, with 15 bases between.